This T cell receptor beta chain appears in the sequencing data of a study of OX40 agonist ivuxolimab in advanced cancers. On the study more broadly: The drug used for patients, ivuxolimab, was an agonistic anti-OX40 (CD134) antibody.

The study, taken as a whole, reports: Both CD4+ and CD8+ T cell populations in blood had undergone clonal expansion by week 6 at 0.1 to 3.0 mg/kg.

Patients with a history of autoimmune disease or on systemic immunosuppression were excluded. Data came from immunoSEQ multiplex PCR; TCRdb stores just in-frame clones and leaves some out. Of over 65,000 clones listed, about 90% are singletons. The V gene's germline CDR1 is SQVTM and CDR2 ANQGSEA. The length of the CDR3 is 15 residues. Trimming removed 6 bases from V and 5 bases from J; junction bases left unmatched: 11. Comment on this clone: Antigen specificity is unknown.

This chain joins TRBV29-1 and TRBJ2-2; 8 bases agree with TRBD2. This specimen was CD4+ or CD8+ T cells sorted from blood, taken in a trial of the OX40 agonist ivuxolimab. This receptor was taken from an adult with an advanced solid tumor such as melanoma, head and neck, liver or kidney cancer. CDR3 DNA sequence: TGCAGCGTCGAACCCGGGACTAGTGGAACCGGGGAGCTGTTTTTT. It yields the protein CSVEPGTSGTGELFF.